Listed here are 13 T cell receptor beta chains from one sample, sequenced in a study of T-cell memory formation after mild COVID-19. TCRdb reanalysed the 5' RACE reads using MiXCR and keeps one entry per CDR3 protein. The top ten hold about 22% of the sample, which has around 340,000 distinct CDR3 sequences, 10% to 15% seen once. The sample was PBMCs or a T cell subset sorted from them (not recorded which). Receptor source: a young man who had mild COVID-19 (a few samples of this study predate the infection). Cell type and time point are not known.

This clonotype showed up just a few times. The V and J genes are TRBV4-3 and TRBJ2-3; D is perhaps TRBD1 (5 bases). Germline assignment: CDR1 LGHNA and CDR2 YSLEER. The CDR3 contains 16 residues. V was shortened by 1 base and J by 2 bases, with 13 bases between the two germline ends. The DNA of the CDR3 is TGCGCCAGCAGCCAAGGGGGCCCCCCGGCCACAGATACGCAGTATTTT. This sequence encodes CASSQGGPPATDTQYF.

The chain is built from TRBV3-1 and TRBJ1-1, with TRBD1 matching over 9 bases. CDR1 is LGHDT and CDR2 is YNNKEL in the germline V gene (reference sequence). CDR3 length: 14 residues. The trim removed 4 bases at V and 5 bases at J, leaving 5 bases unmatched. The CDR3 nucleotides are TGTGCCAGCAGCCCGGACAGGGGATGGACTGAAGCTTTCTTT. Protein product: CASSPDRGWTEAFF.

V and J are TRBV19 and TRBJ2-2, with a possible D match to TRBD2 (6 bases). Germline V lookup: CDR1 LNHDA, CDR2 SQIVND (reference sequence). V lost 7 bases and J lost 6, with 21 bases in between. There are 16 residues in the CDR3. As DNA, the CDR3 is TGTGCCAGTACCTCAACGACTAGTTTAGGGGCCGGGGAGCTGTTTTTT. Translating it yields CASTSTTSLGAGELFF. Full variable domain (missing parts from reference TRBV19 and TRBJ2-2): DGGITQSPKYLFRKEGQNVTLSCEQNLNHDAMYWYRQDPGQGLRLIYYSQIVNDFQKGDIAEGYSVSREKKESFPLTVTSAQKNPTAFYLCASTSTTSLGAGELFFGEGSRLTVL.

This clonotype was recorded a few times. The CDR3 DNA is TGTGCCAGCTCAACTCGTACGGGGGCGGCCACAGATACGCAGTATTTT. This gives the protein CASSTRTGAATDTQYF. The rearrangement joins TRBV18 to TRBJ2-3; the D call may be TRBD1 or TRBD2 (6 bases each). The germline V gene encodes CDR1 KGHSH and CDR2 LQKENI. Trimming stripped 5 bases from V and 2 bases from J, with 17 bases between. The CDR3 is made up of 16 amino acids.

This clonotype was picked up many times. The chain is built from TRBV12-3 or TRBV12-4 and TRBJ1-1; TRBD1 matches 7 bases. The CDR3 is made up of 14 amino acids. Unmatched junction bases numbered 5, after V lost 7 bases and J lost 0 bases. CDR3 in amino acids: CASKTGALNTEAFF. DNA of the CDR3: TGTGCCAGCAAAACAGGGGCCCTGAACACTGAAGCTTTCTTT.

This sequence joins TRBV12-3 or TRBV12-4 and TRBJ2-1; 9 positions match TRBD1. Trimming cost V 6 bases and J 8 bases; bases outside gene matches: 8. The CDR3 runs 14 residues. CDR3 in amino acids: CASSRDREYHEQFF. DNA for the CDR3: TGTGCCAGCAGCCGGGACAGGGAATATCATGAGCAGTTCTTC.

This clonotype appeared a few times. The J gene is TRBJ2-7, the V gene TRBV14; D is possibly TRBD1 or TRBD2 (6 bases each). The CDR3 runs to 15 residues. Germline V gives CDR1 SGHDN, CDR2 FVKESK. The V and J ends lost 2 bases and 0 bases respectively, with 11 bases between them. The DNA of the CDR3 is TGTGCCAGCAGCCAACCGGGGGCCTACTCCTACGAGCAGTACGTC. It is translated as CASSQPGAYSYEQYV.

This clonotype has at least ten counts. CDR3 sequence: CASSYWGVDGSYEQYF. CDR3 in DNA: TGTGCCAGCAGTTACTGGGGGGTGGACGGTTCCTACGAGCAGTACTTC. The V and J genes are TRBV6-5 and TRBJ2-7, with a possible D match to TRBD2 (6 bases). The CDR3 contains 16 residues. Germline-derived CDR1 and CDR2 are MNHEY and SVGAGI. The V end was cut by 1 base, the J end by 1 base, with 14 bases between.

This clonotype was picked up a small number of times. The chain is built from TRBV23-1 and TRBJ2-2; 10 bases map to TRBD2. TRBV23-1 is sorted into the ORF group, with uncertain function. This CDR3 region has 16 residues. Trimming at V came to 8 bases and at J to 2 bases, leaving 8 bases not matched to a gene. This CDR3 is CASAQGLAANTGELFF. The CDR3 DNA reads TGCGCCAGCGCCCAAGGACTAGCGGCCAACACCGGGGAGCTGTTTTTT.

Ten or more counts support this clonotype. The chain combines TRBV5-1 with TRBJ1-5; D remains unclear. In germline, CDR1 is SGHRS, CDR2 YFSETQ. The CDR3 contains 13 residues. V lost 4 bases and J 0 bases, leaving 5 bases between the germline ends. Here the CDR3 reads CASSAYSNQPQHF. CDR3 bases: TGCGCCAGCAGCGCATATAGCAATCAGCCCCAGCATTTT.

This chain links TRBV12-3 or TRBV12-4 with TRBJ2-5, with TRBD2 matching 14 bases. This CDR3 spans 16 amino acids. J gave up 2 bases and V 6 bases, and 5 bases lay outside the gene matches. This CDR3 reads CASSRRLAGGQETQYF. The CDR3 DNA reads as TGTGCCAGCAGCCGCAGACTAGCGGGGGGGCAAGAGACCCAGTACTTC.

The J gene is TRBJ1-4, the V gene TRBV6-6; a possible D gene is TRBD1 (6 bases). Trimming took 6 bases from V and 4 from J, leaving 15 bases between them. Germline CDR1 MNHNY, CDR2 SVGAGI (reference sequence). The CDR3 sequence is 15 residues long. CDR3 loop: CASRPTGTINEKLFF. As DNA, the CDR3 is TGTGCCAGCAGACCTACCGGGACAATTAATGAAAAACTGTTTTTT.

The rearrangement links TRBV6-1 to TRBJ2-2, with D unclear. In germline, CDR1 is MNHNS, CDR2 SASEGT. V was cut by 0 bases and J by 6 bases, with 8 bases left in between. The CDR3 has 14 amino acids. The CDR3 sequence: CASSEAEWAGELFF. The CDR3, as DNA: TGTGCCAGCAGTGAAGCGGAGTGGGCCGGGGAGCTGTTTTTT.